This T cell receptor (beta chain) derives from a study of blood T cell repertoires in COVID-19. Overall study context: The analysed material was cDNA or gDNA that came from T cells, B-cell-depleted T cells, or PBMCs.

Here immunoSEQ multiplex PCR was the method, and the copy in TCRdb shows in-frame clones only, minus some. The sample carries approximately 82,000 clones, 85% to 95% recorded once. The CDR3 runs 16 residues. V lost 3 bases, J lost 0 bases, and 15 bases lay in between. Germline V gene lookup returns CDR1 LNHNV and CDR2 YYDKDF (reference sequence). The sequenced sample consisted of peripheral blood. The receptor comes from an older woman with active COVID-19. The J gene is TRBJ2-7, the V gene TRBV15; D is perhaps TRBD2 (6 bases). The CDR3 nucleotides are TGTGCCACCAGCAGCTGGGGTAGCGGCAGCTCCTACGAGCAGTACTTC. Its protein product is CATSSWGSGSSYEQYF.